This is a list of T cell receptor beta chains from one sample in a study of beta chain features in type 1 diabetes. Measured with immunoSEQ multiplex PCR; TCRdb has only the in-frame clones, and not every one. The sample yields roughly 280,000 clones, around 22% seen once. The sample consisted of naive CD4+ T cells from blood. The receptors were gathered from a woman between 25 and 40 years old with type 1 diabetes. Both conserved end residues are trimmed from each CDR3.

j_gene | v_gene | CDR3aa
TRBJ2-7 | TRBV21-1 | ASIKSGRNDYEQY
TRBJ2-1 | TRBV29-1 | SVEEGPGRGQF
TRBJ2-2 | TRBV28 | ATGTGGRGTGELF
TRBJ1-2 | TRBV15 | ATSRGDRGGGYT
TRBJ2-7 | TRBV28 | ASSQPTASYEQY
TRBJ2-1 | TRBV6-1 | AGGTWSYNEQF
TRBJ2-3 | TRBV29-1 | SVVTSGTTTDTQY
TRBJ2-1 | TRBV30 | AWSSGTVNEQF
TRBJ2-5 | TRBV4-1 | ASRVIGGRGETQY
TRBJ1-1 | TRBV29-1 | SVEQGADTEAF
TRBJ1-2 | TRBV11-2 | ASSARRDYGYT
TRBJ2-5 | TRBV23-1 | ASSQSGGETQY
TRBJ1-3 | TRBV2 | ASSVSRDSGNTIY
TRBJ2-7 | TRBV5-1 | ASSLQGAEQY
TRBJ2-1 | TRBV5-6 | ASRRTGTLNEQF
TRBJ2-1 | TRBV30 | AWSPTTAYNEQF
TRBJ2-1 | TRBV7-8 | ASSNRLAVYNEQF
TRBJ2-3 | TRBV15 | ATSSPSRTDTQY
TRBJ2-4 | TRBV28 | ASSLRGAKNIQY
TRBJ2-7 | TRBV15 | ATSTGLAGFYEQY
TRBJ2-2 | TRBV5-4 | ASSFSDSGELF
TRBJ1-1 | TRBV6-5 | ASLPAGGTEAF
TRBJ1-1 | TRBV7-9 | ASRWGQDTEAF
TRBJ2-1 | TRBV7-9 | ASSFRDTNEQF
TRBJ1-2 | TRBV25-1 | ASRRVINYGYT
TRBJ2-1 | TRBV7-3 | ASSLTSGRPF
TRBJ1-2 | TRBV25-1 | ASSDTTPRGNYGYT
TRBJ2-1 | TRBV5-1 | ASSFGTSEYNEQF
TRBJ2-5 | TRBV2 | ASPDGQETQY